The sequence of this TCR beta chain was determined in a study of T cells in Graves' hyperthyroidism and ophthalmopathy. Notes on the study in general: Peripheral blood also featured most of the thyroid clonotypes expanded above 0.001.

Trimming took off 5 bases at V and 15 bases at J, with 17 bases between the two ends. Germline assignment: CDR1 SEHNR and CDR2 FQNEAQ (reference sequence). This CDR3 is 12 amino acids long. As for this clonotype: Its antigen is unknown.

If no ophthalmopathy progression occurred within 18 months, Graves' hyperthyroidism was stable. Patients having uncontrolled infection, another autoimmune disease, pregnancy or lactation were not included. Fresh peripheral blood, 8 to 10 ml, was the source of the PBMCs. RNA transcripts gave rise to amplified TCR beta CDR3 regions. Carried out on the TCR CDR3, a first-round RT-PCR used the HTBI primer set. MiXCR was run by TCRdb on the multiplex PCR reads, yielding one entry per CDR3 protein. The sample lists about 740,000 distinct CDR3 sequences, approximately 15% occurring once. This TCR was sampled from a woman between 18 and 30 years old with Graves' hyperthyroidism. The sample was blood. This rearrangement joins TRBV7-9 to TRBJ2-1; D not certain. The CDR3 sequence is CASSLGYSQPFF. CDR3 DNA: TGTGCCAGCAGCCTAGGGTATAGTCAGCCGTTCTTC.